A single sample gave rise to the 29 T cell receptor beta chains below, sequenced in a study of T cells after yellow fever vaccination. Each CDR3 protein is one row after TCRdb ran MiXCR on the 5' RACE reads. Of 200,000 to 300,000 distinct CDR3 sequences listed, about an eighth were seen once; the top ten hold roughly 0.5%. Sequences were derived from CD4+ T cells sorted from PBMCs, sampled 45 days after the yellow fever booster vaccination. These receptors all come from a man aged 25-45 years who received the YFV17D yellow fever vaccine.

This rearrangement joins TRBV7-2 to TRBJ2-1, with 7 bases matching TRBD2. Losses at the gene ends were 5 bases for V and 7 bases for J; bases not matched to a gene: 5. Germline CDR1 and CDR2: SGHTA and FQGNSA. This CDR3 is 13 amino acids long. CDR3 nucleotides: TGTGCCAGCAGCCGTATCGGGGGGAATGAGCAGTTCTTC. It is translated as CASSRIGGNEQFF. Full variable domain (remainder filled in from reference TRBV7-2 and TRBJ2-1): GAGVSQSPSNKVTEKGKDVELRCDPISGHTALYWYRQSLGQGLEFLIYFQGNSAPDKSGLPSDRFSAERTGGSVSTLTIQRTQQEDSAVYLCASSRIGGNEQFFGPGTRLTVL.

This clonotype was detected ten times or more. V is TRBV12-3 or TRBV12-4 and J is TRBJ2-3, with a weak D call TRBD1 (5 bases). V was cut by 6 bases and J by 5 bases, with 15 bases left in between. This CDR3 has 14 residues. Here the CDR3 DNA reads TGTGCCAGCAGGACGACAGTAGGGCGAGATACGCAGTATTTT. Residues: CASRTTVGRDTQYF.

The rearrangement uses TRBV6-1 and TRBJ2-2, with a possible D match to TRBD1 (5 bases). The V end lost 11 bases, the J end lost 4 bases, and 20 bases lay between the germline ends. CDR1 is MNHNS and CDR2 is SASEGT in the germline V gene. The CDR3 extends over 15 amino acids. The CDR3 DNA is TGTGCCCACCGCCCAGGGCAGATGAGCACCGGGGAGCTGTTTTTT. This encodes CAHRPGQMSTGELFF.

Only a few counts were recorded for this clonotype. The CDR3 spells CASSQDLRTPTGQYF. The CDR3 nucleotides are TGCGCCAGCAGCCAAGATCTACGGACGCCCACGGGGCAGTACTTC. The rearrangement joins TRBV4-3 to TRBJ2-7; D uncertain. This CDR3 comprises 15 residues. Germline values: CDR1 LGHNA, CDR2 YSLEER. The V end was cut by 0 bases, the J end by 9 bases, with 18 bases between.

This clonotype has just a few counts. The chain joins TRBV6-5 to TRBJ2-7, with D unresolved. Per the germline V gene, CDR1 is MNHEY and CDR2 is SVGAGI. The V end lost 3 bases, the J end lost 4 bases, and 13 bases lay between the germline ends. This CDR3 spans 14 amino acids. The CDR3 spells CASSYVSRLYEQYF. As DNA, the CDR3 is TGTGCCAGCAGTTATGTAAGCCGTCTTTACGAGCAGTACTTC.

This clonotype was seen more than once but under ten times. V gene TRBV20-1 combines with J gene TRBJ2-7; TRBD2 matches 12 bases. Germline loops: CDR1 DFQATT, CDR2 SNEGSKA (reference sequence). CDR3 length equals 15 residues. With 5 bases clipped from V and 2 bases from J, the junction kept 7 bases outside the gene matches. CDR3 nucleotide sequence: TGCAGTGCTGCCCGGACTAGCGGGAACACCTACGAGCAGTACTTC. It encodes CSAARTSGNTYEQYF.

In regard to this clonotype: At one boundary the junction diverges from the germline segment, which might be a read error. The chain has TRBV20-1 and TRBJ1-1; D remains ambiguous. The CDR3 contains 12 residues. CDR1 and CDR2 (germline): DFQATT, SNEGSKA (reference sequence). The CDR3 loop is CSAPDGITEAFF. The CDR3 region has the DNA TGCAGTGCCCCGGACGGGATAACTGAGGCTTTCTTT.

The sample holds a few counts of this clonotype. The chain is built from TRBV24-1 and TRBJ2-7, with D possibly being TRBD2 (5 bases). Germline assignment: CDR1 KGHDR and CDR2 SFDVKD. V shed 2 bases and J shed 5 bases, with 15 bases lying between them. The CDR3 contains 15 residues. The DNA for the CDR3 is TGTGCCACCAGTGATTCCCCCCCCGGGGTCCACGAGCAGTACTTC. Translated: CATSDSPPGVHEQYF.

J is TRBJ2-7 and V is TRBV5-1, with D possibly being TRBD2 (6 bases). CDR1 is SGHRS, CDR2 YFSETQ, per germline. The length of the CDR3 is 16 residues. The germline V and J ends were trimmed by 0 bases and 1 base, with 14 bases remaining between them. CDR3 protein: CASSLGAAGRSYEQYF. In DNA form, the CDR3 reads TGCGCCAGCAGCTTGGGTGCGGCGGGAAGGTCCTACGAGCAGTACTTC.

The chain recombines TRBV7-9 with TRBJ1-1, with D uncertain. The CDR3 is made up of 12 amino acids. Germline lookup yields CDR1 SEHNR and CDR2 FQNEAQ (reference sequence). The V gene lost 7 bases and the J gene lost 7 bases, with 13 bases spanning the gap. The CDR3 here is CASILAGIEAFF. The CDR3 DNA follows: TGTGCCAGCATCCTTGCGGGCATTGAAGCTTTCTTT.

The chain has TRBV5-1 and TRBJ1-1; 8 bases fit TRBD1. The CDR3 extends over 15 amino acids. Germline trimming cut 0 bases from V and 4 bases from J; bases unmatched to any gene: 5. Germline V gene sequence: CDR1 SGHRS, CDR2 YFSETQ. The CDR3 loop reads CASSLARQGSTEAFF. CDR3 in DNA: TGCGCCAGCAGCTTGGCTCGACAGGGGAGCACTGAAGCTTTCTTT.

This clonotype has ten or more counts. CDR3 DNA: TGCAGTGCTACACCAGACTCCGCAAGATACGAGCAGTACTTC. Protein: CSATPDSARYEQYF. V is TRBV20-1 and J is TRBJ2-7; D gene ambiguous. Germline V gene lookup returns CDR1 DFQATT and CDR2 SNEGSKA (reference sequence). With 4 bases removed from V and 4 bases from J, the gap between germline ends came to 17 bases. This CDR3 comprises 14 residues.

The V call is TRBV20-1, the J call TRBJ2-1; D unresolved. CDR1 DFQATT and CDR2 SNEGSKA come from the germline V gene (reference sequence). CDR3 size: 12 residues. The CDR3 DNA is TGCAGCGCGGCACTCTCCTACAATGAGCAGTTCTTC. Protein sequence: CSAALSYNEQFF.

The table lists this clonotype with a few counts. The chain recombines TRBV12-3 or TRBV12-4 with TRBJ1-4; D possibly corresponds to TRBD1 (5 bases). The length of the CDR3 is 14 residues. V was shortened by 3 bases and J by 8 bases, with 13 bases between the two germline ends. The CDR3 loop is CASSFGGGNEKLFF. CDR3 nucleotides: TGTGCCAGCAGTTTCGGGGGGGGAAACGAAAAACTGTTTTTT.

The chain links TRBV23-1 to TRBJ2-7; 9 positions agree with TRBD2. TRBV23-1 is an ORF; its function is uncertain. This CDR3 has 18 amino acids. Trimming at V came to 3 bases and at J to 1 base, leaving 13 bases not matched to a gene. Written as DNA, the CDR3 is TGCGCCAGCAGTCAGATCGGATTTAGCGGGAGCCCTTCCTACGAGCAGTACTTC. Translation: CASSQIGFSGSPSYEQYF.

The chain carries TRBV5-1 and TRBJ2-5; TRBD1 agrees at 10 bases. The trim removed 1 base at V and 5 bases at J, leaving 8 bases unmatched. This CDR3 has 16 residues. CDR1 and CDR2 (germline): SGHRS, YFSETQ. This chain's CDR3 is CASSLTVGTGAETQYF. The CDR3 nucleotides are TGCGCCAGCAGCTTGACCGTAGGGACAGGGGCGGAGACCCAGTACTTC.

This clonotype was counted only a few times. The chain is built from TRBV29-1 and TRBJ1-2; weak D call: TRBD1 (5 bases). The CDR3 is made up of 12 amino acids. Trimming cost V 3 bases and J 4 bases, with 9 bases left between them. The germline CDR1 and CDR2 sequences are SQVTM and ANQGSEA. CDR3 region: CSVDGGSYGYTF. The CDR3, as DNA: TGCAGCGTTGATGGGGGGAGCTATGGCTACACCTTC.

This clonotype was observed a handful of times. The V gene is TRBV28, the J gene TRBJ1-3; no reliable D call. Looked up from germline, CDR1 is MDHEN and CDR2 is SYDVKM. This CDR3 is 13 amino acids long. The germline V and J ends were trimmed by 7 bases and 1 base, with 8 bases remaining between them. CDR3 sequence reads: CASIPGSGNTIYF. The CDR3, as DNA: TGTGCCAGCATTCCGGGGTCTGGAAACACCATATATTTT.

This clonotype came up a few times. The chain has TRBV7-8 and TRBJ1-2; D is possibly TRBD1 (6 bases). The CDR3 is made up of 15 amino acids. Between the trimmed V and J ends, which lost 0 bases and 2 bases, there was a span of 10 bases. Germline CDR1 reads SGHVS; CDR2 reads FQNEAQ. The CDR3 is CASSLAGGQNYGYTF. CDR3 in DNA: TGTGCCAGCAGCTTAGCCGGCGGACAGAACTATGGCTACACCTTC.

V is TRBV7-2 and J is TRBJ2-3; D is uncertain. Between the trimmed V and J ends, which lost 4 bases and 7 bases, there was a span of 12 bases. Germline V gene lookup returns CDR1 SGHTA and CDR2 FQGNSA. The CDR3 has 13 amino acids. The CDR3 DNA reads as TGTGCCAGCAGCTCCGGCTTTGGCAATACGCAGTATTTT. Translation: CASSSGFGNTQYF.

The V and J genes are TRBV5-1 and TRBJ2-1; a possible D gene is TRBD1 (6 bases). Per the germline V gene, CDR1 is SGHRS and CDR2 is YFSETQ. This CDR3 spans 16 amino acids. V was clipped by 1 base and J by 5 bases, with 16 bases between them. CDR3 bases: TGCGCCAGCAGCTTGCGGGGACAACCTCTTGACAATGAGCAGTTCTTC. Encoded protein: CASSLRGQPLDNEQFF.

This clonotype was picked up a small number of times. The rearrangement links TRBV5-6 to TRBJ1-1; 10 nucleotides agree with TRBD1. The CDR3 length is 16 residues. Looked up from germline, CDR1 is SGHDT and CDR2 is YYEEEE. J was trimmed by 5 bases and V by 3 bases; bases with no gene match: 10. CDR3 in DNA: TGTGCCAGCAGCTCGTCGGGACAGGGGCTAAGGACTGAAGCTTTCTTT. This encodes CASSSSGQGLRTEAFF.

The chain recombines TRBV29-1 with TRBJ2-2; 8 bases agree with TRBD1. The V gene's germline CDR1 is SQVTM and CDR2 ANQGSEA. This CDR3 comprises 13 residues. The J segment lost 3 bases and the V segment lost 4 bases, leaving 1 base of the junction unmatched. CDR3 bases: TGCAGCGTTGGACAGGGGTACACCGGGGAGCTGTTTTTT. This codes for CSVGQGYTGELFF.

This clonotype was counted only a few times. The chain has TRBV5-1 and TRBJ1-4; possibly TRBD1 for D (6 bases). In germline, CDR1 is SGHRS, CDR2 YFSETQ. The length of the CDR3 is 15 residues. V lost 0 bases and J lost 2, with 8 bases in between. The CDR3 here is CASSLAQGTNEKLFF. The CDR3 DNA follows: TGCGCCAGCAGCTTGGCGCAGGGGACTAATGAAAAACTGTTTTTT. Supplemented by reference TRBV5-1 and TRBJ1-4, the full variable domain reads KAGVTQTPRYLIKTRGQQVTLSCSPISGHRSVSWYQQTPGQGLQFLFEYFSETQRNKGNFPGRFSGRQFSNSRSEMNVSTLELGDSALYLCASSLAQGTNEKLFFGSGTQLSVL.

This chain links TRBV20-1 with TRBJ2-3; a possible D gene is TRBD2 (6 bases). In germline, CDR1 is DFQATT, CDR2 SNEGSKA (reference sequence). The CDR3 is made up of 12 amino acids. The germline V and J ends were trimmed by 4 bases and 6 bases, with 11 bases remaining between them. The CDR3 here is CSAIRRGDTQYF. The CDR3 DNA reads as TGCAGTGCTATCCGCCGGGGGGATACGCAGTATTTT.

This chain links TRBV18 with TRBJ2-5; D is possibly TRBD1 (5 bases). This CDR3 has 14 amino acids. The germline V gene has CDR1 KGHSH and CDR2 LQKENI. V lost 0 bases and J 8 bases, leaving 13 bases between the germline ends. This CDR3 is CASSPPGLQKTQYF. In DNA form, the CDR3 reads TGTGCCAGCTCACCACCGGGGCTGCAGAAAACCCAGTACTTC. Using reference TRBV18 and TRBJ2-5 for the parts outside the CDR3, the full variable domain is NAGVMQNPRHLVRRRGQEARLRCSPMKGHSHVYWYRQLPEEGLKFMVYLQKENIIDESGMPKERFSAEFPKEGPSILRIQQVVRGDSAAYFCASSPPGLQKTQYFGPGTRLLVL.

This clonotype has more than one count but fewer than ten. The chain has TRBV6-5 and TRBJ2-1; possible D gene TRBD2, 6 bases. CDR3 length: 15 residues. Trimming took off 0 bases at V and 3 bases at J, with 9 bases between the two ends. Germline V gene lookup returns CDR1 MNHEY and CDR2 SVGAGI. CDR3 protein: CASSYSERVYNEQFF. For the CDR3, the DNA is TGTGCCAGCAGTTACTCGGAGCGGGTCTACAATGAGCAGTTCTTC.

The chain carries TRBV9 and TRBJ2-1, with D perhaps matching TRBD2 (7 bases). The CDR3 contains 13 residues. The V end lost 0 bases, the J end lost 13 bases, and 14 bases lay between the germline ends. Germline-derived CDR1 and CDR2 are SGDLS and YYNGEE. The CDR3 loop is CASSVEGEGVQFF. In DNA, the CDR3 is TGTGCCAGCAGCGTAGAGGGGGAGGGGGTACAGTTCTTC.

The V call is TRBV6-2 or TRBV6-3, the J call TRBJ2-1; D unclear. V gave up 5 bases and J gave up 1 base, with 9 bases separating them. The CDR3 loop spans 14 amino acids. Germline V gene sequence: CDR1 MNHEY, CDR2 SVGEGT. The CDR3 spells CASSLTRSYNEQFF. CDR3 sequence (DNA): TGTGCCAGCAGTCTTACGCGGTCCTACAATGAGCAGTTCTTC.